The clone carrying this T cell receptor beta chain was seen just once. Its antigen remains unknown. The data originate from a study of blood T cells in healthy people across ages. Study conclusions and caveats: The long-lived group displayed more naive CD4+ cells, plus higher diversity, than the aged donors did.

The V gene end was trimmed by 3 bases and the J gene end by 11 bases; junction bases not matched to a gene: 11. Looked up from germline, CDR1 is MDHEN and CDR2 is SYDVKM. This CDR3 has 16 residues. A second roughly 7 to 12 cycle PCR used barcoded and J-beta primers. TCRdb analysed the 5' RACE reads with MiXCR anew, one entry per CDR3 protein. The sample includes about 1,400,000 distinct CDR3 sequences, 45% to 70% of them seen just once. The rearrangement joins TRBV28 to TRBJ2-1, with TRBD1 matching 12 bases. Sequencing was done on a sample of blood. The receptor was derived from a man between 18 and 29 years old in good health. The CDR3 nucleotides are TGTGCCAGCAGTTTTGGGGACAGGGGGCGCATGGTTAAGCAGTTCTTC. It specifies CASSFGDRGRMVKQFF.